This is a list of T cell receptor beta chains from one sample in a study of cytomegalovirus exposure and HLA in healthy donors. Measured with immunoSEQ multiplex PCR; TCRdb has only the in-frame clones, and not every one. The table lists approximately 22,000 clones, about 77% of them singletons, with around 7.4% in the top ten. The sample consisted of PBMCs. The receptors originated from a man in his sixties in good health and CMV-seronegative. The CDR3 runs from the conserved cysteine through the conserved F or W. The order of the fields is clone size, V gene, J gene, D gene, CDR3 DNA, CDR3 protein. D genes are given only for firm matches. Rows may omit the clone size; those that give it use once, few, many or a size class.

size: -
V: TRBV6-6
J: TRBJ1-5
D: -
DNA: TGTGCCAGCACTACCGCGGGGGGAAGCAATCAGCCCCAGCATTTT
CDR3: CASTTAGGSNQPQHF

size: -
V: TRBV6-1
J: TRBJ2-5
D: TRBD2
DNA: TGTGCCAGCAGTGGTACTAGCGGGATCAAAGAGACCCAGTACTTC
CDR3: CASSGTSGIKETQYF

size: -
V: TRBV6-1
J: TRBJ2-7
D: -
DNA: TGTGCCAGCAGTTTCACAAGAGGGGGGGCGGCCGAGCAGTACTTC
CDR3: CASSFTRGGAAEQYF

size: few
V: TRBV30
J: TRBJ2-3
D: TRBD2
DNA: TGTGCCTGGAGTCGACTAGCGGGGGGTGCAGATACGCAGTATTTT
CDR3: CAWSRLAGGADTQYF

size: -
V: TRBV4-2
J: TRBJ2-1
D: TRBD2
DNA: TGTGCCAGCAGCCAAGATACCCGGGTCGGACTAGCGGGAGGAAGGAATGAGCAGTTCTTC
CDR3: CASSQDTRVGLAGGRNEQFF

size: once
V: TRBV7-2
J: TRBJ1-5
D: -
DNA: TGTGCCAGCAGCTGGGACATATCCCTTGGGCCCCAGCATTTT
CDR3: CASSWDISLGPQHF

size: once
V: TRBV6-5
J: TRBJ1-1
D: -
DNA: TGTGCCAGCAGTTATAACACAGGGTCCGTAGAAGCTTTCTTT
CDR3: CASSYNTGSVEAFF

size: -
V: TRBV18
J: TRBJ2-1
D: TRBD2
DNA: TGTGCCAGCTCACCACCTCAAGCGGGGGGCCCGAACAATGAGCAGTTCTTC
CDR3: CASSPPQAGGPNNEQFF

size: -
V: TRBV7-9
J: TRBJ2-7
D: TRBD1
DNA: TGTGCCAGCAGCTTCGCCTCGACAGGGGGCGAGCAGTACTTC
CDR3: CASSFASTGGEQYF

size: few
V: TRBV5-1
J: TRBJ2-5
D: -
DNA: TGCGCCAGCAGAAGAGCTAGCGACGGGTTGGAGACCCAGTACTTC
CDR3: CASRRASDGLETQYF

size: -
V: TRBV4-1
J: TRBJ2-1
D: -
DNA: TGCCCCAGCAGCCCCCTTGGGCCCCGCTACAATGAGCAGTTCTTC
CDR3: CPSSPLGPRYNEQFF

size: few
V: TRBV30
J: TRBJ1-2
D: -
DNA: TGTGCCTGGAGTGTTTGGGCCCTAGGAGGCTATGGCTACACCTTC
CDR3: CAWSVWALGGYGYTF

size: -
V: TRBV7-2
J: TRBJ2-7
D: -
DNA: TGTGCCAGCAGCTTTGACACCTTGCCCTCCTACGAGCAGTACTTC
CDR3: CASSFDTLPSYEQYF

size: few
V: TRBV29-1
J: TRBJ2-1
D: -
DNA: TGCAGCGTTCTTGGACTCTTAAGCTCCTACAATGAGCAGTTCTTC
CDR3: CSVLGLLSSYNEQFF

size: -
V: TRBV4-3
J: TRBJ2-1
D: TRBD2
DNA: TGCGCCAGCAGCCAAGATAGGACTAGCGGGAGTAGGAATGAGCAGTTCTTC
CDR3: CASSQDRTSGSRNEQFF

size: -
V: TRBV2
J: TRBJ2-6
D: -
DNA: TGTGCCAGCCGTGAATACGGACAGACTTCTGGGGCCAACGTCCTGACTTTC
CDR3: CASREYGQTSGANVLTF

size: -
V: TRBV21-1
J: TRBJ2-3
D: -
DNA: TGTGCCAGCAGCAAAGGAGAGCGGGGGTCATGCACAGATACGCAGTATTTT
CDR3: CASSKGERGSCTDTQYF

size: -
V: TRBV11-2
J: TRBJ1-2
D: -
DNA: TGTGCCAGCAGCTTAACCAGTTGGTGGGGAGGAATCTATGGCTACACCTTC
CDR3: CASSLTSWWGGIYGYTF

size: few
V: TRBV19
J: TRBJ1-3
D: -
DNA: TGTGCCAGTAATCCGGGTACTTCTGGAAACACCATATATTTT
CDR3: CASNPGTSGNTIYF

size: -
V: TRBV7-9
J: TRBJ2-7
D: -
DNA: TGTGCCAGTGGGGGCAGGGCCTACGAGCAGTACTTC
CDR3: CASGGRAYEQYF

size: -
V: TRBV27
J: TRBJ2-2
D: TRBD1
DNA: TGTGCCAGCAGAGGTTGGGGGACAGGGGACACCGGGGAGCTGTTTTTT
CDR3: CASRGWGTGDTGELFF

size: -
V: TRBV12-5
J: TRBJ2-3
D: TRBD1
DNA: TGTGCTAGTGGTTTAGGACAGGGGGACTCGGATACGCAGTATTTT
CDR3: CASGLGQGDSDTQYF

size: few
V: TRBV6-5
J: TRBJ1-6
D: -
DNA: TGTGCCAGCAGTTACGGGCGCAATAATTCACCCCTCCACTTT
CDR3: CASSYGRNNSPLHF